This TCR beta chain is drawn from a study of human T cells and chemical hapten exposure. The time point is: patch test 1, 2 weeks after DPC sensitization. Regarding treatment: therapeutic diphenylcyclopropenone sensitization with weekly scalp DPC. MiXCR was run by TCRdb on the RACE reads, yielding one entry per CDR3 protein. Of about 120,000 distinct CDR3 sequences listed, around 13% were seen once; the top ten hold 0.92%. Trimming removed 5 bases from V and 0 bases from J, with 15 bases in between. The CDR3 has 16 amino acids. Germline CDR1 reads MNHEY; CDR2 reads SVGEGT. Sequences were derived from whole blood, sampled in connection with sensitization to the hapten diphenylcyclopropenone (DPC). The receptor comes from a man aged 18-30 years with alopecia areata. Some clones in this sample may be carry-over from other donors' samples. The chain employs TRBV6-2 or TRBV6-3 and TRBJ2-3, with D possibly TRBD2 on 6 matching bases. The CDR3 nucleotides are TGTGCCAGCAGTGACGCGGGACCGTTTAGCACAGATACGCAGTATTTT. It encodes CASSDAGPFSTDTQYF.